Sequencing of this TCR beta chain was carried out in a study of T cells in Graves' hyperthyroidism and ophthalmopathy. Study-wide results and caveats: Blood samples included most of the expanded thyroid clonotypes exceeding 0.001. Using 13 V-J features, a model discriminated ophthalmopathy from stable hyperthyroidism.

This clonotype was observed many times. Its antigen remains unknown. Researchers amplified the TCR beta CDR3 regions from RNA transcripts. RT-PCR in the first round (using the HTBI primer set) targeted the TCR CDR3. TCRdb processed the multiplex PCR reads anew with MiXCR; each CDR3 protein has one entry. The repertoire holds tens of thousands of distinct CDR3 sequences, with roughly 58% as singletons. Trimming pared 7 bases from V and 6 bases from J, leaving 18 bases between. CDR1 is MNHEY, CDR2 SVGEGT, per germline. CDR3 length: 14 residues. Ophthalmopathy patients all had a Clinical Activity Score of at least 3, a NOSPECS grade of at least 4 and disease under 3 months old.

The sequence came from a woman aged 55-70 years with Graves' ophthalmopathy. The chain recombines TRBV6-2 or TRBV6-3 with TRBJ1-1; D might be TRBD1 (5 bases). The specimen was blood. CDR3 bases: TGTGCCAGCAAATTAATGGGGGGGGTCTCTGAAGCTTTCTTT. Encoded protein: CASKLMGGVSEAFF.